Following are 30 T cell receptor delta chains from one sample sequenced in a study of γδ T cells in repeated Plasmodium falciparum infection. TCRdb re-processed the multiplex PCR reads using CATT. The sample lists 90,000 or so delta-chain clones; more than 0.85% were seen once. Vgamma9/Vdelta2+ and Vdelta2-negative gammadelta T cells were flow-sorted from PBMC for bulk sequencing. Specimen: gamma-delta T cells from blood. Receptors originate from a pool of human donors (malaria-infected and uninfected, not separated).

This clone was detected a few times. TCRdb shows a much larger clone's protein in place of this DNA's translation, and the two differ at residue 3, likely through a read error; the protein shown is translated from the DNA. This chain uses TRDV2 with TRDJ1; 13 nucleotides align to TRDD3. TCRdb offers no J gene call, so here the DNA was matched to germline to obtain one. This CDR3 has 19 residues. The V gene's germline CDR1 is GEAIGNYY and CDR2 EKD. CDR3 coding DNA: TGTGCCAGTGAGCGTACTGGGGGATACGCAGGACCGTACACCGATAAACTCATCTTT. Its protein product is CASERTGGYAGPYTDKLIF.

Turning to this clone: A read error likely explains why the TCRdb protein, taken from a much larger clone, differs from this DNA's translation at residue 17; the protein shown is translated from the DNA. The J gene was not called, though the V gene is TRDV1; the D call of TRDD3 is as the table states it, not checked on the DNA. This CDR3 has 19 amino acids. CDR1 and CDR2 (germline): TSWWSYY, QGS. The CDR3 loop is CALGERHWGPAPAPIKPIF. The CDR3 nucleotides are TGTGCTCTTGGGGAGCGGCACTGGGGACCGGCTCCGGCCCCAATCAAACCCATCTTT.

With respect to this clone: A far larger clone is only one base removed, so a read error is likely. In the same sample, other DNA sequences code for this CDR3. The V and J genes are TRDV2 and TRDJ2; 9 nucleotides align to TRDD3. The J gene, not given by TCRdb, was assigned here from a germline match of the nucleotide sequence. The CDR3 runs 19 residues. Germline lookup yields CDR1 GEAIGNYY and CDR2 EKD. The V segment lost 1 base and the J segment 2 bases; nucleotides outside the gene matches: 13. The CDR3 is CACDTATGGDTGLTAQLFF. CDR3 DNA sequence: TGTGCCTGTGACACGGCGACTGGGGGAGATACGGGATTGACAGCACAACTCTTCTTT.

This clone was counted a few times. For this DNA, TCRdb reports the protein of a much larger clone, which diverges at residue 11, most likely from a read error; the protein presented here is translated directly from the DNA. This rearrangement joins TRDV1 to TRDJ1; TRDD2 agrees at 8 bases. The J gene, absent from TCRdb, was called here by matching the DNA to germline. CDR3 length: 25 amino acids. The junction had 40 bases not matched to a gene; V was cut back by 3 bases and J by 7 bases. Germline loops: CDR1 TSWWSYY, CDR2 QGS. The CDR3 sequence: CALGDIATSYSGVGIDPFGGPKLIF. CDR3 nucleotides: TGTGCTCTTGGGGACATAGCTACTTCCTACAGTGGTGTTGGGATAGACCCCTTTGGTGGTCCTAAACTCATCTTT.

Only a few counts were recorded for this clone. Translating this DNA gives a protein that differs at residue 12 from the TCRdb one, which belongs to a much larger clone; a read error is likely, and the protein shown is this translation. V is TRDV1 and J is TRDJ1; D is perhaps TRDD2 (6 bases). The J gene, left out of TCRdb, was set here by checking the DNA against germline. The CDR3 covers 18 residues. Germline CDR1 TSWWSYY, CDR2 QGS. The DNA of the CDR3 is TGTGCTCTTGGGGTCGCTCTCCGTGCTGCCTTCCACACCGACAAACTCATCTTT. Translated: CALGVALRAAFHTDKLIF.

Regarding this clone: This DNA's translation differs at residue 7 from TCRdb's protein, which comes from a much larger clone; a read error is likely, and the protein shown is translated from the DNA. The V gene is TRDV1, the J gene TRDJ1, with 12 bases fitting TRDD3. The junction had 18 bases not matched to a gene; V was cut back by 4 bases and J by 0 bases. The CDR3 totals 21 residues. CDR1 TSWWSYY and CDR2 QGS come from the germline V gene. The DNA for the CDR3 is TGTGCTCTTGGGGCCGGCAGCGCTGGGGGATACGTCCCTGGGAACACCGATAAACTCATCTTT. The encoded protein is CALGAGSAGGYVPGNTDKLIF.

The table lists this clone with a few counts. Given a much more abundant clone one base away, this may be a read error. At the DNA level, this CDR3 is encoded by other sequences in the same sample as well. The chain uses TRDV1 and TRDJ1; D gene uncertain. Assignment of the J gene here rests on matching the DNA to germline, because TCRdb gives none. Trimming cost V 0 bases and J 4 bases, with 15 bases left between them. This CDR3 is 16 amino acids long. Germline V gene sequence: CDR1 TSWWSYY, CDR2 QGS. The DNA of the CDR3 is TGTGCTCTTGGGGAACTACGCCGGGTTCTGTTCGATAAACTCATCTTT. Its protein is CALGELRRVLFDKLIF.

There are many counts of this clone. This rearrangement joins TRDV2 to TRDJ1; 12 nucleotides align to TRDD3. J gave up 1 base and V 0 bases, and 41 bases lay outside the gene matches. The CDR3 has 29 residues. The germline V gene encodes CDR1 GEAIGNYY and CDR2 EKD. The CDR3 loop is CACDTVSSSRTVLGDTPPKSPEITDKLIF. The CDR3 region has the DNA TGTGCCTGTGACACCGTATCTAGTTCGCGGACCGTACTGGGGGATACACCCCCCAAATCGCCCGAAATCACCGATAAACTCATCTTT.

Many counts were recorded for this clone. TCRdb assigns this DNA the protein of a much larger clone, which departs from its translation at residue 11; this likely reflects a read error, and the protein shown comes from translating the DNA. CDR3 sequence reads: CALGASLLAFFYPYTDKLIF. CDR3 bases: TGTGCTCTTGGGGCATCCCTACTCGCCTTCTTCTACCCCTACACCGATAAACTCATCTTT. This chain links TRDV1 with TRDJ1, with D possibly TRDD2 on 5 matching bases. Since TCRdb gives no J gene, matching the DNA to germline was used here to assign it. This CDR3 has 20 residues. Germline V gene lookup returns CDR1 TSWWSYY and CDR2 QGS. The V gene lost 4 bases and the J gene lost 0 bases, with 27 bases spanning the gap.

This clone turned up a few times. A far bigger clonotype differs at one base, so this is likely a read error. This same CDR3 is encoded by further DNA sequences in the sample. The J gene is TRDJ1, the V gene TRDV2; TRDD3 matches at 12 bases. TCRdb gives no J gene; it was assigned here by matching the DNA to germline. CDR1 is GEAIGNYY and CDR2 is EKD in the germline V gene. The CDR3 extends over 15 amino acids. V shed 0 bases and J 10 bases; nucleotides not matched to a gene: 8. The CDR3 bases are TGTGCCTGTGACACCACTGGGGGATACCCGCATGCACTCATCTTT. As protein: CACDTTGGYPHALIF.

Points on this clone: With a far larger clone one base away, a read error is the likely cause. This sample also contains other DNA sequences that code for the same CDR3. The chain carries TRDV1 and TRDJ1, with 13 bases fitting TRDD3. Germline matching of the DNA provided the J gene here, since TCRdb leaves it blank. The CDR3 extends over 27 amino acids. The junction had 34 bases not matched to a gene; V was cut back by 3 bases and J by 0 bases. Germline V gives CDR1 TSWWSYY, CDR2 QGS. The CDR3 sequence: CALGEPNRPPPYDLLGDTRLYTDKLIF. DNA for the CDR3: TGTGCTCTTGGGGAGCCCAATCGGCCTCCTCCTTATGACCTACTGGGGGATACGCGGTTGTACACCGATAAACTCATCTTT.

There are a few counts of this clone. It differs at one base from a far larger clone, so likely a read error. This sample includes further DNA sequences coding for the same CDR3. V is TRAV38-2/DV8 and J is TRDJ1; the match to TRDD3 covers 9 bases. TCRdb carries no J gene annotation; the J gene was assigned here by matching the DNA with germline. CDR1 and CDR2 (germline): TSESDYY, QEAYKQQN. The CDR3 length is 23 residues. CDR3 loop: CAYRSAFISWGMLAPPYTDKLIF. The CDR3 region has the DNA TGTGCTTATAGAAGCGCGTTCATCTCCTGGGGGATGCTCGCCCCCCCTTACACCGATAAACTCATCTTT.

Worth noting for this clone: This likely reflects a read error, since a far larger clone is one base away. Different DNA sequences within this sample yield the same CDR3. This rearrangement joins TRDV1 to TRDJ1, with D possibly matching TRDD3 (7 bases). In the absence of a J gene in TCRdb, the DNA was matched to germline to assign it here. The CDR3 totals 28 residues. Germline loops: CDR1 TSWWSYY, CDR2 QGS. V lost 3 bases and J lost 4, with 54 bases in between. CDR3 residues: CALGERKDERGKSLRIPRGGWSVDKLIF. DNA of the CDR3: TGTGCTCTTGGGGAGCGAAAGGACGAAAGGGGAAAGTCCCTACGTATTCCTAGGGGGGGATGGTCGGTCGATAAACTCATCTTT.

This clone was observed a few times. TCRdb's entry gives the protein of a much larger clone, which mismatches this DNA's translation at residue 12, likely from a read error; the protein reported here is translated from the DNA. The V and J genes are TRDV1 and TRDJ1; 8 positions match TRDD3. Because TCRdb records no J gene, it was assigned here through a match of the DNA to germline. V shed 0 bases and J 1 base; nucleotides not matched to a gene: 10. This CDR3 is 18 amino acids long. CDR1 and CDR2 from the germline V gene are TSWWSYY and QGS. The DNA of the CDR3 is TGTGCTCTTGGGGAACTCTTACTGGGGGTCAGGTGCACCGATAAACTCATCTTT. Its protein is CALGELLLGVRCTDKLIF.

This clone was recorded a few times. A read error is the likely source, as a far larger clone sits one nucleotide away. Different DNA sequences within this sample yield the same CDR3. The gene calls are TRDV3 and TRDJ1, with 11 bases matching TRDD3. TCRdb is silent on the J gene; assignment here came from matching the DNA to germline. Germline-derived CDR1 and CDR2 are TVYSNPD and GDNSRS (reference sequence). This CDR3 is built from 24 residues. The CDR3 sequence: CAFSVQDWGIYHSATVFYTDKLIF. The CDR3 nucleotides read TGTGCCTTTTCAGTTCAAGACTGGGGGATATACCACTCCGCTACAGTATTCTACACCGACAAACTCATCTTT.

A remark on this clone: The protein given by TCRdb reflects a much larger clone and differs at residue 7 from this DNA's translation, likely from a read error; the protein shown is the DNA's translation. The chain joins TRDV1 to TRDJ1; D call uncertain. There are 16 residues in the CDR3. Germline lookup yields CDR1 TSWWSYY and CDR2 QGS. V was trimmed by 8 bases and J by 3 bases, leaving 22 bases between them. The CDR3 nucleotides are TGTGCTCTTCTGACCGCATCAAGGAGTTCGGCCGATAAACTCATCTTT. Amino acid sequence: CALLTASRSSADKLIF.

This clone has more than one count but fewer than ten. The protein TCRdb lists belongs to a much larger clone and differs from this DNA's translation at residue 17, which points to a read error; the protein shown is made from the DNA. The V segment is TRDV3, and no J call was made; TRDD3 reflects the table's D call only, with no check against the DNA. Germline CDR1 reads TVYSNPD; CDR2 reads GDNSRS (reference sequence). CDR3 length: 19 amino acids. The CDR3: CAFYLAFPPSFGGYASDIF. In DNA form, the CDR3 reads TGTGCCTTCTACCTGGCCTTCCCTCCATCTTTTGGGGGATACGCAAGCGACATCTTT.

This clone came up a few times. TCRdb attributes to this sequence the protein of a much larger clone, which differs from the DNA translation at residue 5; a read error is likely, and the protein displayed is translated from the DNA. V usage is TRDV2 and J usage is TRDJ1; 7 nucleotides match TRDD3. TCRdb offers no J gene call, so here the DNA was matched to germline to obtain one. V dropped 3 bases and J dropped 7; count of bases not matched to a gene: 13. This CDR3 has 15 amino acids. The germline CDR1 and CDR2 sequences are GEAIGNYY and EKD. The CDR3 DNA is TGTGCCTGTGACGCGAAGGGGGATCCTGGCGGTAAACTCATCTTT. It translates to CACDAKGDPGGKLIF.

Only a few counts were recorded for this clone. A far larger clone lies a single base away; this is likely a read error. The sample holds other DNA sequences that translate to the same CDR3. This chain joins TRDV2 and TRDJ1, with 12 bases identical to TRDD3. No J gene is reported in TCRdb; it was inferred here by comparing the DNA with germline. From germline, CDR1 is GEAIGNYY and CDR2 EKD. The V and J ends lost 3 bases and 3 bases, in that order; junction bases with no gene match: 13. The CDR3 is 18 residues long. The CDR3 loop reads CACDSGVLGDTLSDKLIF. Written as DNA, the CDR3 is TGTGCCTGTGACTCCGGGGTACTGGGGGATACACTTTCCGATAAACTCATCTTT.

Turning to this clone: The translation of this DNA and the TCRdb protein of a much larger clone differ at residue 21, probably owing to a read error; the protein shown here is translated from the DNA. In DNA, the CDR3 is TGTGCTGTGGAGGTTCAGAATCCTACCCCGGCCTTGATGGGGGTCTATATGTACACCGATAGACTCATCTTT. As protein: CAVEVQNPTPALMGVYMYTDRLIF. V is TRAV36/DV7 and J is TRDJ1; either TRDD2 or TRDD3 may supply D (6 bases each). No J gene is reported in TCRdb; it was inferred here by comparing the DNA with germline. The CDR3 is 24 residues long. Germline V lookup: CDR1 VTNFRS, CDR2 LTSSGIE (reference sequence).

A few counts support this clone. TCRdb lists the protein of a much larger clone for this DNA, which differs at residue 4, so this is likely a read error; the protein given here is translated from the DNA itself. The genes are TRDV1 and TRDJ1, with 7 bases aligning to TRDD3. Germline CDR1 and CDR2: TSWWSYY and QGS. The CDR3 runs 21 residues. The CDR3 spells CALEEISRYWGTERDTDKLIF. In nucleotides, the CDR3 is TGTGCTCTTGAGGAAATTTCCCGCTACTGGGGAACAGAGAGGGACACCGATAAACTCATCTTT.

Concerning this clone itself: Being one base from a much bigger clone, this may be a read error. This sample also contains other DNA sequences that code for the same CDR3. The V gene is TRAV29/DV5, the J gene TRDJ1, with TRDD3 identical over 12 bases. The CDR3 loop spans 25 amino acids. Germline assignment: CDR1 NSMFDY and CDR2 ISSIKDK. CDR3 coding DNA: TGCGCAGCAAGCGCTAAGAAATCCTCACCGTCCTACGGAAACTCTCTCTGGGGGATACGGAGCAGACTCATCTTT. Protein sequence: CAASAKKSSPSYGNSLWGIRSRLIF.

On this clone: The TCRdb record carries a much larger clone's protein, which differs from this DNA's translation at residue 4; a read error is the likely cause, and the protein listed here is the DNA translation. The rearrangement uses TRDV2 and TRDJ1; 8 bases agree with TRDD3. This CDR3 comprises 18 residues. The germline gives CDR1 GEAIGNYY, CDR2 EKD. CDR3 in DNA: TGTGCCTGTGCCACCAGGTCTGGGGGAACGTGGTACACCGATAAACTCATCTTT. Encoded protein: CACATRSGGTWYTDKLIF.

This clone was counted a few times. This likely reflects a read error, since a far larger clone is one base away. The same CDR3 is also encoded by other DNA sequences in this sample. The CDR3: CALGGLPFPERRPTKKTDKLIF. The CDR3 DNA reads as TGTGCTCTTGGGGGCCTCCCTTTTCCCGAAAGGCGACCCACAAAGAAGACCGATAAACTCATCTTT. This sequence joins TRDV1 and TRDJ1; no clear D gene. Here the J gene was assigned by germline matching of the DNA, as TCRdb has none. V lost 4 bases and J 2 bases, leaving 35 bases between the germline ends. The CDR3 runs to 22 residues. Germline V gene sequence: CDR1 TSWWSYY, CDR2 QGS.

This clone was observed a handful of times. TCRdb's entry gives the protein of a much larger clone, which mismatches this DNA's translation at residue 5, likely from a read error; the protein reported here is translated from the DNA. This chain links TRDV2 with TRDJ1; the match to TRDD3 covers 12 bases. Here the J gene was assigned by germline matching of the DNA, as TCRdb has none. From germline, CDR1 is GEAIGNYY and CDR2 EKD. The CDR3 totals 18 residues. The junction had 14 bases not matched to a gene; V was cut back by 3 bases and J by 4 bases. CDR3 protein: CACDSSPVWGIRSDKLIF. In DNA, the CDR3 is TGTGCCTGTGACTCTTCTCCGGTCTGGGGGATACGCAGCGATAAACTCATCTTT.

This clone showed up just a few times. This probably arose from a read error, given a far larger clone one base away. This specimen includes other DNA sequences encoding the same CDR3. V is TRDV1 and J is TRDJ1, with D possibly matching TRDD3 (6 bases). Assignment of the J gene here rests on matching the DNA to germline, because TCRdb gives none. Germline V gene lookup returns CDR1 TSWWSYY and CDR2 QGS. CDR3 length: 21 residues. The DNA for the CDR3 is TGCGCTCTTGGGGAACTCGGGCCCTACGGGACCTCGGGGGGAGTCACCGATAAACTCATCTTT. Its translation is CALGELGPYGTSGGVTDKLIF.

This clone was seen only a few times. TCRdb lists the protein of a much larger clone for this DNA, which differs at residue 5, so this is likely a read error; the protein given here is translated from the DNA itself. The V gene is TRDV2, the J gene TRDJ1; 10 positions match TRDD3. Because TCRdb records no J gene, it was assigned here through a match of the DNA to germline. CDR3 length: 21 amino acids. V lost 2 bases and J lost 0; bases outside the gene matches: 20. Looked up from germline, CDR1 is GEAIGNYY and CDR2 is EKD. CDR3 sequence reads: CACDIVSPPTVLGDHTDKLIF. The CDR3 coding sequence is TGTGCCTGTGACATCGTCTCACCTCCGACCGTACTGGGGGATCACACCGATAAACTCATCTTT.

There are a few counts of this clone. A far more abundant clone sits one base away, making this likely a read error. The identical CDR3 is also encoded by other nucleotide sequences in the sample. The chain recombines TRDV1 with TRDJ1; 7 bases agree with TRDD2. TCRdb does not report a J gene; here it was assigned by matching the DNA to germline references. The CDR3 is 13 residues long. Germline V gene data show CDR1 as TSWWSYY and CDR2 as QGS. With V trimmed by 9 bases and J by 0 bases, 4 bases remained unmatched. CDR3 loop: CALFLLNTDKLIF. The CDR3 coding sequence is TGTGCTCTATTCCTACTGAACACCGATAAACTCATCTTT.

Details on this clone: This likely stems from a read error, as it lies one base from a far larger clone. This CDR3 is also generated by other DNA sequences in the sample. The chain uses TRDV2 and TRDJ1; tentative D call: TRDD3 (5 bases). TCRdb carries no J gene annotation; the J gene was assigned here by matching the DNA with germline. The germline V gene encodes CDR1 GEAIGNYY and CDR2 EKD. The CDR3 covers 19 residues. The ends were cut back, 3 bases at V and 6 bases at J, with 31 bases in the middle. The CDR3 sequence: CACDSVHAGGYAKENKLIF. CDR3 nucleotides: TGTGCCTGTGACTCCGTGCATGCGGGGGGGTACGCGAAAGAGAATAAACTCATCTTT.

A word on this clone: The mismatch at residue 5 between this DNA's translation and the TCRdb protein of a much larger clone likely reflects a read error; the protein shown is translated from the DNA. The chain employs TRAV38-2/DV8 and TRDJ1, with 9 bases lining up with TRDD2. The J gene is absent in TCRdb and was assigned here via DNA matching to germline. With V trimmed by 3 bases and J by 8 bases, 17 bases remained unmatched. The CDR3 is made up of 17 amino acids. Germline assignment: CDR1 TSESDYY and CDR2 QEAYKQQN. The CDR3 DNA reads TGTGCTTATAGGATCCCAGGCCTTCCTACCCCTCTATCGAAACTCATCTTT. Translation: CAYRIPGLPTPLSKLIF.